Listed here are 29 T cell receptor beta chains from one sample, sequenced in a study of cytomegalovirus exposure and HLA in healthy donors. Researchers ran the PCR with 60 Vbeta and 13 Jbeta primers. Sequencing was performed with immunoSEQ multiplex PCR; in TCRdb, only in-frame clones are kept and a portion is missing. The sample contains approximately 110,000 clones, approximately 70% of which appear only once. Sample: PBMCs. All receptors derive from a man aged 30-40 years in good health and CMV-seropositive.

The chain couples TRBV6-6 to TRBJ1-1; D is perhaps TRBD1 (5 bases). The CDR3 totals 16 residues. The V gene lost 5 bases and the J gene lost 2 bases, with 18 bases spanning the gap. Germline CDR1 is MNHNY and CDR2 is SVGAGI (reference sequence). CDR3: CASSPQGRRGNTEAFF. DNA of the CDR3: TGTGCCAGCAGTCCCCAAGGTCGTAGGGGCAACACTGAAGCTTTCTTT.

The V gene is TRBV6-6, the J gene TRBJ2-2; D call uncertain. The CDR3 is 14 amino acids. V lost 2 bases and J 1 base, leaving 5 bases between the germline ends. CDR1 MNHNY and CDR2 SVGAGI come from the germline V gene (reference sequence). CDR3 amino acids: CASSYPKNTGELFF. CDR3 sequence (DNA): TGTGCCAGCAGTTACCCCAAGAACACCGGGGAGCTGTTTTTT.

The chain couples TRBV30 to TRBJ2-7; D call uncertain. Germline V CDR1 and CDR2: GTSNPN, SVGIG (reference sequence). Trimming took 0 bases from V and 0 from J, leaving 9 bases between them. The CDR3 has 14 residues. The CDR3 coding sequence is TGTGCCTGGAGTGTCGGTCCCCACTCCTACGAGCAGTACTTC. Amino acid sequence: CAWSVGPHSYEQYF.

Here the CDR3 reads CANSLRAKNIQYF. CDR3 DNA: TGTGCCAATTCCCTCAGGGCGAAAAACATTCAGTACTTC. The gene calls are TRBV6-1 and TRBJ2-4; the D gene is possibly TRBD1 (5 bases). From germline, CDR1 is MNHNS and CDR2 SASEGT. The V end lost 10 bases, the J end lost 4 bases, and 14 bases lay between the germline ends. This CDR3 spans 13 amino acids.

The chain carries TRBV6-6 and TRBJ2-7, with 8 bases aligning to TRBD2. Germline trimming cut 4 bases from V and 3 bases from J; bases unmatched to any gene: 5. Germline V lookup: CDR1 MNHNY, CDR2 SVGAGI (reference sequence). CDR3 length: 14 residues. The CDR3 DNA reads as TGTGCCAGCAGTTCCTATAGCGGGGACTACGAGCAGTACTTC. Its protein is CASSSYSGDYEQYF.

The V gene is TRBV4-1, the J gene TRBJ1-1, with TRBD1 as a possible D gene (6 bases). The CDR3 covers 18 residues. Germline loops: CDR1 MGHRA, CDR2 YSYEKL. Trimming took 4 bases from V and 0 from J, leaving 21 bases between them. The chain's CDR3 is CASSPPRTAKYMNTEAFF. The CDR3 DNA reads TGCGCCAGCAGCCCCCCCCGGACAGCTAAATATATGAACACTGAAGCTTTCTTT.

The V and J genes are TRBV5-1 and TRBJ2-5; perhaps TRBD2 as D (6 bases). V lost 1 base and J 4 bases, leaving 17 bases between the germline ends. CDR1 is SGHRS, CDR2 YFSETQ, per germline. This CDR3 has 16 residues. This chain's CDR3 is CASSLQPGTAGETQYF. DNA of the CDR3: TGCGCCAGCAGCTTGCAACCCGGGACTGCCGGAGAGACCCAGTACTTC.

This clone occurred once. The J gene is TRBJ2-5, the V gene TRBV6-1; D remains unclear. The V and J ends lost 1 base and 3 bases respectively, with 9 bases between them. The CDR3 is 14 residues long. The germline V gene has CDR1 MNHNS and CDR2 SASEGT. The CDR3 nucleotides read TGTGCCAGCAGTGAAGGGCAGGCCAAAGAGACCCAGTACTTC. Translated: CASSEGQAKETQYF.

The gene calls are TRBV6-5 and TRBJ2-1, with 12 bases aligning to TRBD2. Trimming cost V 5 bases and J 9 bases; bases outside gene matches: 8. The V gene's germline CDR1 is MNHEY and CDR2 SVGAGI. The CDR3 is 15 amino acids. CDR3 amino acids: CASSTLAGGRGEQFF. CDR3 DNA: TGTGCCAGCAGTACACTAGCGGGGGGCAGGGGTGAGCAGTTCTTC.

The rearrangement joins TRBV2 to TRBJ1-5, with D possibly TRBD1 on 5 matching bases. The CDR3 consists of 13 residues. V gave up 8 bases and J gave up 1 base, with 9 bases separating them. From germline, CDR1 is SNHLY and CDR2 FYNNEI. In DNA, the CDR3 is TGTGCCAGCGAGGAGGGGAGCAATCAGCCCCAGCATTTT. It encodes CASEEGSNQPQHF.

This chain uses TRBV6-5 with TRBJ1-5; D call uncertain. V was pared by 5 bases and J by 6 bases, with 11 bases between. Per germline, CDR1 MNHEY and CDR2 SVGAGI. The CDR3 runs to 13 residues. The CDR3 DNA sequence: TGTGCCAGCAGTCGACTGGGAGGTCAGCCCCAGCATTTT. Translated: CASSRLGGQPQHF.

This sequence joins TRBV10-1 and TRBJ1-1; D gene uncertain. Trimming removed 7 bases at V and 1 base at J, with 16 bases between. This CDR3 spans 15 amino acids. The V gene's germline CDR1 is WNHNN and CDR2 SYGVQD (reference sequence). CDR3 sequence (DNA): TGCGCCAGCAAACTGGCGCGGGCCAAGAACACTGAAGCTTTCTTT. It yields the protein CASKLARAKNTEAFF.

The CDR3 nucleotides read TGTGCCAGCAGTGCTCAAGGGGGGGCTGCTAGGTATGGCTACACCTTC. Translating it yields CASSAQGGAARYGYTF. J is TRBJ1-2 and V is TRBV6-1; tentatively, D is TRBD1 (6 bases). This CDR3 is 16 amino acids long. From germline, CDR1 is MNHNS and CDR2 SASEGT. Trimming removed 4 bases at V and 5 bases at J, with 20 bases between.

The chain is built from TRBV19 and TRBJ2-3; D not certain. The CDR3 sequence is 13 residues long. Per the germline V gene, CDR1 is LNHDA and CDR2 is SQIVND (reference sequence). Trimming removed 3 bases from V and 6 bases from J, with 10 bases in between. The CDR3 spells CASSMLSYDTQYF. The CDR3 bases are TGTGCCAGTAGTATGCTATCTTACGATACGCAGTATTTT.

The chain carries TRBV27 and TRBJ2-7, with TRBD2 identical over 9 bases. The CDR3 sequence is 14 residues long. In germline, CDR1 is MNHEY, CDR2 SMNVEV (reference sequence). V was clipped by 2 bases and J by 3 bases; unmatched bases: 2. DNA for the CDR3: TGTGCCAGCAGTTTAAGTAGCGGGAGCTACGAGCAGTACTTC. This translates into CASSLSSGSYEQYF.

The CDR3 spells CASSARRESGELFF. The CDR3 coding sequence is TGTGCCAGCAGCGCCCGAAGAGAATCCGGGGAGCTGTTTTTT. This chain joins TRBV9 and TRBJ2-2; D uncertain. The CDR3 is 14 amino acids. Trimming stripped 3 bases from V and 6 bases from J, with 12 bases between. The germline V gene encodes CDR1 SGDLS and CDR2 YYNGEE. Variable domain in full (rest from reference TRBV9 and TRBJ2-2): DSGVTQTPKHLITATGQRVTLRCSPRSGDLSVYWYQQSLDQGLQFLIQYYNGEERAKGNILERFSAQQFPDLHSELNLSSLELGDSALYFCASSARRESGELFFGEGSRLTVL.

The chain couples TRBV7-8 to TRBJ2-6; TRBD1 matches at 9 bases. Germline V gives CDR1 SGHVS, CDR2 FQNEAQ. This CDR3 has 16 amino acids. J lost 3 bases, V lost 5 bases, and 5 bases had no gene match. The CDR3 loop reads CASSVGTGYGANVLTF. The CDR3 nucleotides are TGTGCCAGCAGCGTGGGGACAGGGTATGGGGCCAACGTCCTGACTTTC.

The J gene is TRBJ2-5, the V gene TRBV6-1; a weak D match, TRBD2 (5 bases). Trimming stripped 7 bases from V and 5 bases from J, with 8 bases between. The germline V gene encodes CDR1 MNHNS and CDR2 SASEGT. This CDR3 has 11 residues. The chain's CDR3 is CASMREETQYF. CDR3 nucleotides: TGTGCCAGCATGAGGGAGGAGACCCAGTACTTC.

The rearrangement links TRBV5-4 to TRBJ2-7, with 8 bases that match TRBD2. V lost 5 bases to trimming and J lost 8 bases; unmatched junction nucleotides: 12. Germline values: CDR1 SGHNT, CDR2 YYREEE (reference sequence). This CDR3 has 14 amino acids. DNA of the CDR3: TGTGCCAGCAGGCTTGCGGGGGGCCCCAGCAAGCAGTACTTC. Protein sequence: CASRLAGGPSKQYF.

The chain links TRBV7-9 to TRBJ2-3; D is perhaps TRBD1 (6 bases). The CDR3 spans 14 residues. V lost 3 bases, J lost 2 bases, and 9 bases lay in between. The germline V gene encodes CDR1 SEHNR and CDR2 FQNEAQ (reference sequence). CDR3 nucleotides: TGTGCCAGCAGCTTCGGACAGCACACAGATACGCAGTATTTT. Translating gives CASSFGQHTDTQYF.

The chain recombines TRBV7-3 with TRBJ2-5; possibly TRBD1 for D (6 bases). Germline values: CDR1 SGHTA, CDR2 FQGTGA. Trimming pared 0 bases from V and 5 bases from J, leaving 10 bases between. This CDR3 is built from 14 residues. CDR3 sequence reads: CASSLTGGEETQYF. Here the CDR3 DNA reads TGTGCCAGCAGCTTAACAGGGGGTGAGGAGACCCAGTACTTC.

The chain is built from TRBV4-2 and TRBJ2-5; TRBD2 agrees at 8 bases. CDR3 length: 14 residues. V shed 0 bases and J 3 bases; nucleotides not matched to a gene: 0. Germline-derived CDR1 and CDR2 are LGHNA and YNFKEQ. The chain's CDR3 is CASSQELAEETQYF. In DNA, the CDR3 is TGTGCCAGCAGCCAAGAACTAGCGGAAGAGACCCAGTACTTC.

The rearrangement joins TRBV11-3 to TRBJ2-7; the match to TRBD1 covers 7 bases. CDR1 SGHNT and CDR2 YENEEA come from the germline V gene. Germline trimming cut 5 bases from V and 0 bases from J; bases unmatched to any gene: 4. This CDR3 has 14 residues. This chain's CDR3 is CASSATGTSYEQYF. In DNA form, the CDR3 reads TGTGCCAGCAGCGCGACAGGGACCTCCTACGAGCAGTACTTC.

The chain joins TRBV6-1 to TRBJ1-5, with no clear D. The V end was cut by 3 bases, the J end by 2 bases, with 11 bases between. The germline CDR1 and CDR2 sequences are MNHNS and SASEGT. The CDR3 totals 15 residues. CDR3 DNA sequence: TGTGCCAGCAGTGATTGGGGAGCTGGCAATCAGCCCCAGCATTTT. This gives the protein CASSDWGAGNQPQHF.

This clone was picked up one time. This rearrangement joins TRBV6-5 to TRBJ1-2; D is undetermined. The CDR3 is 15 amino acids. CDR1 is MNHEY, CDR2 SVGAGI, per germline. The germline V and J ends were trimmed by 5 bases and 0 bases, with 13 bases remaining between them. The CDR3 loop reads CASSVSQDANYGYTF. DNA for the CDR3: TGTGCCAGCAGTGTGAGTCAAGATGCTAACTATGGCTACACCTTC.

The rearrangement joins TRBV7-9 to TRBJ2-1; D is unresolved. V shed 5 bases and J shed 15 bases, with 14 bases lying between them. CDR1 SEHNR and CDR2 FQNEAQ come from the germline V gene (reference sequence). This CDR3 has 11 amino acids. The CDR3 DNA sequence: TGTGCCAGCAGCCTGTCTCCTCTCCGGTTCTTC. Translating gives CASSLSPLRFF.

The chain joins TRBV4-2 to TRBJ2-7, with a tentative D call TRBD1 (5 bases). The CDR3 spans 13 residues. V lost 0 bases, J lost 2 bases, and 5 bases lay in between. Looked up from germline, CDR1 is LGHNA and CDR2 is YNFKEQ. The CDR3 sequence is CASSQEGAYEQYF. CDR3 sequence (DNA): TGTGCCAGCAGCCAAGAAGGGGCCTACGAGCAGTACTTC.

A single count supports this clone. This chain connects TRBV7-2 to TRBJ2-1; tentatively, D is TRBD1 (6 bases). V lost 5 bases, J lost 4 bases, and 15 bases lay in between. CDR1 and CDR2 (germline): SGHTA, FQGNSA. The CDR3 runs to 15 residues. The CDR3 DNA sequence: TGTGCCAGCAGCACAGGGAGCGGCCTGTACAATGAGCAGTTCTTC. Its translation: CASSTGSGLYNEQFF.

The V gene is TRBV5-1, the J gene TRBJ2-5; 12 nucleotides line up with TRBD1. The CDR3 has 13 residues. Germline CDR1 SGHRS, CDR2 YFSETQ. J lost 4 bases, V lost 7 bases, and 2 bases had no gene match. The CDR3 bases are TGCGCCAGCCGGGACAGGGGGCGAGAGACCCAGTACTTC. Protein sequence: CASRDRGRETQYF. Full variable domain (remainder filled in from reference TRBV5-1 and TRBJ2-5): KAGVTQTPRYLIKTRGQQVTLSCSPISGHRSVSWYQQTPGQGLQFLFEYFSETQRNKGNFPGRFSGRQFSNSRSEMNVSTLELGDSALYLCASRDRGRETQYFGPGTRLLVL.